A single sample gave rise to the 15 T cell receptor beta chains below, sequenced in a study of blood T cell repertoires in COVID-19 (dated by TCRdb to the early 2020s). Library method: the immunoSEQ multiplex PCR assay. This immuneACCESS table, as held by TCRdb, lists in-frame sequences with V and J called but not all clones. Of the missing ones, under half trace to an unresolved V gene in checked studies; the others have no known cause. Across this sample there are 330,000 or so clones, with about nine tenths seen only once. The ten largest clones represent just over 1% of the sample. The sequencing sample was made of PBMCs or T cells enriched from blood (not recorded which). The receptors stem from a woman in her twenties or thirties who had been exposed to COVID-19.

This clone showed up just once. This rearrangement joins TRBV28 to TRBJ2-3; 13 bases are a match to TRBD2. The junction had 2 bases not matched to a gene; V was cut back by 2 bases and J by 3 bases. Looked up from germline, CDR1 is MDHEN and CDR2 is SYDVKM. This CDR3 is built from 16 residues. The CDR3 coding sequence is TGTGCCAGCAGTTTAACTAGCGGGGGGGGGACAGATACGCAGTATTTT. Translated: CASSLTSGGGTDTQYF.

J is TRBJ2-3 and V is TRBV27; 7 bases are shared with TRBD1. Trimming removed 7 bases from V and 4 bases from J; junction bases left unmatched: 26. Germline V CDR1 and CDR2: MNHEY, SMNVEV (reference sequence). This CDR3 has 20 residues. The CDR3 protein is CASIVPSSRSSTGDPDTQYF. DNA for the CDR3: TGTGCCAGCATAGTCCCCAGCTCCCGGTCTTCCACAGGGGACCCAGATACGCAGTATTTT.

This chain uses TRBV27 with TRBJ2-7; 8 bases fit TRBD2. CDR1 and CDR2 (germline): MNHEY, SMNVEV (reference sequence). CDR3 length: 15 residues. Trimming took 0 bases from V and 6 from J; bases not matched to a gene: 7. The DNA of the CDR3 is TGTGCCAGCAGTTTATCCGGGAGGGCTAGGGGCGAGCAGTACTTC. Translated, it gives CASSLSGRARGEQYF.

On this clone itself: An end of the junction differs from the germline gene, which may be a read error. The chain combines TRBV2 with TRBJ1-4; D possibly corresponds to TRBD1 (5 bases). Looked up from germline, CDR1 is SNHLY and CDR2 is FYNNEI. The CDR3 is 12 residues long. CDR3 residues: CASRGPREGRLF. Here the CDR3 DNA reads TGTGCCAGCAGAGGACCCAGGGAGGGTCGCCTTTTT. Combining the CDR3 with reference TRBV2 and TRBJ1-4 gives the whole variable domain EPEVTQTPSHQVTQMGQEVILRCVPISNHLYFYWYRQILGQKVEFLVSFYNNEISEKSEIFDDQFSVERPDGSNFTLKIRSTKLEDSAMYFCASRGPREGRLFGSGTQLSVL.

This chain joins TRBV28 and TRBJ2-5; D is perhaps TRBD2 (6 bases). Trimming stripped 0 bases from V and 4 bases from J, with 15 bases between. Germline CDR1 MDHEN, CDR2 SYDVKM. The CDR3 covers 16 residues. The CDR3 sequence: CASSLWETGAPETQYF. The CDR3 nucleotides read TGTGCCAGCAGTTTATGGGAGACGGGAGCCCCAGAGACCCAGTACTTC.

The gene calls are TRBV3-1 (or the pseudogene TRBV3-2) and TRBJ2-1; 13 bases are shared with TRBD2. V lost 8 bases and J lost 9; bases outside the gene matches: 13. Looked up from germline, CDR1 is LGHDT and CDR2 is YNNKEL (reference sequence). The CDR3 loop spans 16 amino acids. The CDR3 loop reads CASRLRTSGRAGEQFF. CDR3 sequence (DNA): TGTGCCAGCCGGCTAAGAACTAGCGGGAGGGCCGGTGAGCAGTTCTTC.

The V and J genes are TRBV7-9 and TRBJ2-3, with 11 bases fitting TRBD2. The trim removed 6 bases at V and 6 bases at J, leaving 5 bases unmatched. The CDR3 has 14 residues. CDR1 is SEHNR, CDR2 FQNEAQ, per germline (reference sequence). CDR3 sequence reads: CASRPRLAGDTQYF. The CDR3 nucleotides read TGTGCCAGCAGGCCCCGACTAGCGGGGGATACGCAGTATTTT.

V usage is TRBV28 and J usage is TRBJ1-2; tentatively, D is TRBD1 (5 bases). Trimming removed 5 bases from V and 5 bases from J, with 15 bases in between. Germline V gene sequence: CDR1 MDHEN, CDR2 SYDVKM. The CDR3 spans 14 residues. The CDR3: CASSAGGGGYGYTF. The CDR3 DNA follows: TGTGCCAGCAGTGCAGGCGGGGGAGGGTATGGCTACACCTTC.

This clone was counted a single time. CDR3 sequence reads: CASSDRAEQFF. CDR3 bases: TGTGCCAGCAGCGACAGGGCGGAGCAGTTCTTC. This chain joins TRBV12-3 or TRBV12-4 and TRBJ2-1; 7 bases align to TRBD1. J lost 10 bases, V lost 6 bases, and 3 bases had no gene match. The CDR3 is 11 residues long.

The chain joins TRBV7-2 to TRBJ2-1, with TRBD2 matching 8 bases. Germline V gene sequence: CDR1 SGHTA, CDR2 FQGNSA. The CDR3 is 18 residues long. Unmatched junction bases numbered 12, after V lost 1 base and J lost 4 bases. The CDR3 spells CASSLVSGLAGIYNEQFF. DNA of the CDR3: TGTGCCAGCAGCTTAGTCTCGGGTTTAGCGGGAATTTACAATGAGCAGTTCTTC.

The rearrangement joins TRBV28 to TRBJ1-5, with D perhaps TRBD1 (5 bases). The germline V and J ends were trimmed by 6 bases and 3 bases, with 12 bases remaining between them. The CDR3 extends over 14 amino acids. Per germline, CDR1 MDHEN and CDR2 SYDVKM. CDR3 nucleotide sequence: TGTGCCAGCAGAGCCCCGGGGGACAATCAGCCCCAGCATTTT. Protein product: CASRAPGDNQPQHF.

The gene calls are TRBV7-4 and TRBJ2-1; 9 bases fit TRBD2. Germline V lookup: CDR1 SGHVT, CDR2 SQSDAQ. There are 17 residues in the CDR3. The V segment lost 1 base and the J segment 2 bases; nucleotides outside the gene matches: 6. This chain's CDR3 is CASSLGAGGSPYNEQFF. CDR3 DNA: TGTGCCAGCAGCTTAGGGGCGGGAGGGAGCCCCTACAATGAGCAGTTCTTC.

The chain uses TRBV7-9 and TRBJ2-1, with 10 bases matching TRBD2. This CDR3 has 16 amino acids. Losses at the gene ends were 3 bases for V and 0 bases for J; bases not matched to a gene: 2. The germline V gene has CDR1 SEHNR and CDR2 FQNEAQ (reference sequence). CDR3 coding DNA: TGTGCCAGCAGCTTGGCTAGCGGGAGCTCCTACAATGAGCAGTTCTTC. As protein: CASSLASGSSYNEQFF.

The J gene is TRBJ2-7, the V gene TRBV27; the D is unclear. The CDR3 is made up of 13 amino acids. From germline, CDR1 is MNHEY and CDR2 SMNVEV (reference sequence). The V and J ends lost 0 bases and 3 bases respectively, with 6 bases between them. This CDR3 reads CASSLSISYEQYF. The CDR3 coding sequence is TGTGCCAGCAGTTTATCGATCAGCTACGAGCAGTACTTC.

The chain joins TRBV7-2 to TRBJ2-7; 8 bases align to TRBD2. Per germline, CDR1 SGHTA and CDR2 FQGNSA. V lost 5 bases, J lost 0 bases, and 0 bases stayed unmatched. CDR3 length: 13 residues. The CDR3 DNA reads TGTGCCAGCAGCGCGGGGGGCTCCTACGAGCAGTACTTC. Its protein product is CASSAGGSYEQYF.